This TCR beta chain was recovered during a study of T cells after yellow fever vaccination. TCRdb reprocessed the 5' RACE reads with MiXCR, giving one entry per CDR3 protein. The sample contains roughly 140,000 distinct CDR3 sequences, 7.7% of which appear only once. The CDR3 runs to 15 residues. Trimming pared 5 bases from V and 7 bases from J, leaving 18 bases between. CDR1 is SGHVS and CDR2 is FQNEAQ in the germline V gene. V usage is TRBV7-8 and J usage is TRBJ1-5; D gene unclear. The sample here was CD4+ T cells sorted from PBMCs, taken 5 days after the yellow fever booster vaccination. The clonotype comes from a man aged 25 to 40 who received the YFV17D yellow fever vaccine. The CDR3 region has the DNA TGTGCCAGCAGCCAGGACGGCGGGTCAAGCCAGCCCCAGCATTTT. Translated, it gives CASSQDGGSSQPQHF.